A single sample gave rise to the 7 T cell receptor beta chains below, sequenced in a study of shared clonotypes between healthy human individuals. Libraries were prepared by immunoSEQ multiplex PCR; TCRdb keeps only in-frame clonotypes and omits some of them. The table records millions of clones, just over 90% of them present only once. The sequencing input was naive CD4+ T cells from PBMCs. Subset denoted: CD45RA+ positively selected. All receptors come from a man aged 18 to 30 in good health. Some clones in this sample may be carry-over from other donors' samples.

The J gene is TRBJ1-5, the V gene TRBV5-1; D gene uncertain. Germline V gene lookup returns CDR1 SGHRS and CDR2 YFSETQ. The CDR3 spans 15 residues. The V end lost 0 bases, the J end lost 0 bases, and 7 bases lay between the germline ends. CDR3 residues: CASSLEPVSNQPQHF. The CDR3 DNA follows: TGCGCCAGCAGCTTGGAACCAGTTAGCAATCAGCCCCAGCATTTT.

The V gene is TRBV30, the J gene TRBJ1-2; unclear D gene. This CDR3 has 13 amino acids. Germline CDR1 GTSNPN, CDR2 SVGIG (reference sequence). V was shortened by 2 bases and J by 0 bases, with 7 bases between the two germline ends. The CDR3 spells CAWSQNTNYGYTF. CDR3 nucleotides: TGTGCCTGGAGTCAAAATACTAACTATGGCTACACCTTC.

The V and J genes are TRBV4-2 and TRBJ2-2; 10 bases are shared with TRBD2. The V segment lost 0 bases and the J segment 4 bases; nucleotides outside the gene matches: 11. The CDR3 spans 19 residues. Germline CDR1 reads LGHNA; CDR2 reads YNFKEQ. Here the CDR3 reads CASSQEVASGRRSTGELFF. The CDR3 coding sequence is TGTGCCAGCAGCCAAGAGGTCGCTAGCGGGAGAAGGAGCACCGGGGAGCTGTTTTTT.

Concerning this clone: Additional DNA sequences in this sample encode the identical CDR3. This rearrangement joins TRBV18 to TRBJ2-4; D may be TRBD1 or TRBD2 (5 bases each). From germline, CDR1 is KGHSH and CDR2 LQKENI. CDR3 size: 14 residues. Trimming took off 3 bases at V and 3 bases at J, with 9 bases between the two ends. The CDR3 nucleotides are TGTGCCAGCTCACCTGGGACGGTCAAAAACATTCAGTACTTC. Encoded protein: CASSPGTVKNIQYF.

The chain has TRBV4-1 and TRBJ1-2; no firm D call. V was shortened by 0 bases and J by 4 bases, with 18 bases between the two germline ends. Germline CDR1 and CDR2: MGHRA and YSYEKL. This CDR3 has 17 residues. DNA of the CDR3: TGCGCCAGCAGCCAAGATGGGAACAGCCCCTATTTCTATGGCTACACCTTC. Its translation: CASSQDGNSPYFYGYTF.

The chain joins TRBV18 to TRBJ2-5; D is unresolved. Germline CDR1 KGHSH, CDR2 LQKENI. Deletions cut 6 bases from V and 2 bases from J, with 10 bases between. The CDR3 is made up of 13 amino acids. CDR3 in DNA: TGTGCCAGCTCTCTTCACGAACAAGAGACCCAGTACTTC. Translation gives CASSLHEQETQYF.

The chain carries TRBV15 and TRBJ1-2; TRBD1 might be the D (5 bases). Germline V gives CDR1 LNHNV, CDR2 YYDKDF (reference sequence). With 0 bases removed from V and 7 bases from J, the gap between germline ends came to 15 bases. The CDR3 runs to 15 residues. CDR3 nucleotide sequence: TGTGCCACCAGCAGAGAGGGGACTCAGGCTGGTGGCTACACCTTC. Translation: CATSREGTQAGGYTF.